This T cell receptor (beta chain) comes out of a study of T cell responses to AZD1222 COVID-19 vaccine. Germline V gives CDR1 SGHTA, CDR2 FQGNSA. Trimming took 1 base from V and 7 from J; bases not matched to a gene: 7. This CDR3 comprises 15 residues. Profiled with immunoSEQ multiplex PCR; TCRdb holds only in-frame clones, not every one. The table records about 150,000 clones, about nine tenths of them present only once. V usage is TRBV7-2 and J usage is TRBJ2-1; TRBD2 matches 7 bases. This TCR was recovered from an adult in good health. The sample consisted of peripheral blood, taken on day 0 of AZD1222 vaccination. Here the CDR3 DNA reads TGTGCCAGCAGCTTAGGGGCGGGAGAGAGGAATGAGCAGTTCTTC. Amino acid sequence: CASSLGAGERNEQFF.